These T cell receptor beta chains were read from a single sample in a study of vaccination and CD4 T cells after COVID-19. Their antigens remain unidentified. Each CDR3 protein is one row after TCRdb ran MiXCR on the PCR reads. The repertoire includes roughly 14,000 distinct CDR3 sequences, around 45% of them detected once, and roughly 18% sits in the top ten. Sequencing was performed on cultured CD4+ T cells from blood. These receptor sequences come from a human donor with COVID-19. The CDR3 runs from the conserved cysteine through the conserved F or W. A D gene is named only where the DNA matches it firmly. Clone size appears in some rows only: once, few, many, or a class for an expanded clone.

j_call: TRBJ1-2
clone_size: -
d_call: TRBD1
v_call: TRBV29-1
cdr3_nt: TGCAGCGGACAGGGGTCCTATGGCTACACCTTC
cdr3_aa: CSGQGSYGYTF

j_call: TRBJ2-7
clone_size: once
d_call: -
v_call: TRBV30
cdr3_nt: TGTGCCTGGAGTGTCCGTCGCGAGCAGTACTTC
cdr3_aa: CAWSVRREQYF

j_call: TRBJ2-5
clone_size: few
d_call: -
v_call: TRBV7-9
cdr3_nt: TGTGCCAGCAGCCCTACAGGGGAGACCCAGTACTTC
cdr3_aa: CASSPTGETQYF

j_call: TRBJ2-1
clone_size: -
d_call: TRBD2
v_call: TRBV20-1
cdr3_nt: TGCAGTGCTGTGCCGGCTGGTAGCGGGGGCTACAATGAGCAGTTCTTC
cdr3_aa: CSAVPAGSGGYNEQFF

j_call: TRBJ1-5
clone_size: few
d_call: -
v_call: TRBV12-3/TRBV12-4
cdr3_nt: TGTGCCAGCAGCCATGGGGGGGTCAATCAGCCCCAGCATTTT
cdr3_aa: CASSHGGVNQPQHF

j_call: TRBJ1-1
clone_size: -
d_call: -
v_call: TRBV7-9
cdr3_nt: TGTGCCAGCAGCTTAGGGACGGAGTTTACGGCCGCTGAAGCTTTCTTT
cdr3_aa: CASSLGTEFTAAEAFF

j_call: TRBJ2-7
clone_size: few
d_call: -
v_call: TRBV27
cdr3_nt: TGTGCCAGCAGTCGCGAACAGGGGACGGGAGGCTACGAGCAGTACTTC
cdr3_aa: CASSREQGTGGYEQYF

j_call: TRBJ1-5
clone_size: large
d_call: TRBD1
v_call: TRBV6-2/TRBV6-3
cdr3_nt: TGTGCCAGCAGTTACTCCGGGACAGGGACCGGGCCCCAGCATTTT
cdr3_aa: CASSYSGTGTGPQHF

j_call: TRBJ1-5
clone_size: few
d_call: TRBD1
v_call: TRBV20-1
cdr3_nt: TGCAGTGCTGCGGCAGGGGGGGGAAATCAGCCCCAGCATTTT
cdr3_aa: CSAAAGGGNQPQHF

j_call: TRBJ2-7
clone_size: -
d_call: TRBD2
v_call: TRBV20-1
cdr3_nt: TGCAGTGCTAGAGATTATGCTAGCGGGGGCGTTTACGAGCAGTACTTC
cdr3_aa: CSARDYASGGVYEQYF

j_call: TRBJ1-1
clone_size: -
d_call: -
v_call: TRBV19
cdr3_nt: TGTGCCAGTAGCCAAAACCTGGGTAACACTGAAGCTTTCTTT
cdr3_aa: CASSQNLGNTEAFF

j_call: TRBJ2-7
clone_size: -
d_call: -
v_call: TRBV19
cdr3_nt: TGTGCCACTCCCGGCTGGGGGTGGGACGAGCAGTACTTC
cdr3_aa: CATPGWGWDEQYF